This T cell receptor (beta chain) was sequenced during a study of glioma-infiltrating T cells after dendritic cell vaccination. The immunoSEQ assay amplified TCRB CDR3 from up to roughly 2 ug DNA. Primers: 60 V beta forward and 13 J beta reverse. Repertoires were generated with immunoSEQ multiplex PCR, while TCRdb's copy carries only in-frame clones and drops some. The sample shows about 36,000 clones, just under 85% of them seen only once. Selection required adequate fresh-frozen tumor tissue plus more than two years' survival data. On this clone itself: The antigen is unknown.

General study results and limits: Estimated pretreatment TIL content predicted outcome after dendritic cell vaccination.

Germline-derived CDR1 and CDR2 are SGHRS and YFSETQ. Trimming at V came to 0 bases and at J to 1 base, leaving 2 bases not matched to a gene. The CDR3 is made up of 15 amino acids. The chain is built from TRBV5-1 and TRBJ2-3, with 7 positions matching TRBD1. The origin of this receptor is a human donor with glioblastoma. Here the sequenced sample was blood, taken before dendritic cell vaccination. The CDR3 coding sequence is TGCGCCAGCAGCTTGGCCACAGGGGGCACAGATACGCAGTATTTT. It translates to CASSLATGGTDTQYF.